Sequencing of this T cell receptor (beta chain) was carried out in a study of blood T cell repertoires in COVID-19 (TCRdb year 2020). About the study as a whole: Samples from collaborators originated in the United States, Italy and Spain and spanned both the acute and convalescent phases of COVID-19. A de-identified subject ID, COVID-19 status, age in years and sex were almost always included in the sample metadata. Where available, HLA class I and class II types were taken from metadata supplied by the sample provider and were not determined by assay-based typing. The material from the prospective study consisted of cDNA or gDNA derived from T cells, B-cell-depleted T cells, or PBMCs. The repertoires were released in a freely available public database meant as a resource for research on the immune response to SARS-CoV-2. Subjects who had been exposed to COVID-19, were actively infected with it, or had recovered from it provided the deeply sampled blood TCRbeta repertoires that made up the dataset. The samples were drawn from two sources: the first 160 participants of the ongoing ImmuneRACE study, and 1,200 or so subjects contributed by 6 global collaborators. Paper-wide results and their limitations: The quantity of clinical and demographic metadata differed by source and by participant and was supplied without curation.

This clone was observed a single time. Its cognate antigen has yet to be identified. Base qualities are not provided; no much larger clone lies one nucleotide away. From a lookup of the germline V gene, CDR1 and CDR2 are SGHRS and YFSETQ. Measured from the cysteine to the phenylalanine, the CDR3 is 16 residues long. CDR3 DNA only is kept here, 48 bases in frame from base 1. V has 6 bases trimmed and J has 5 bases trimmed; junction bases matching no gene number 14. TCRbeta CDR3 regions were amplified from genomic DNA using the immunoSEQ Assay, a bias-controlled multiplex PCR. Per the original workflow: The number of nucleated cells in each sample was estimated by amplification of reference gene primers within the assay. Sequence reads were collapsed and filtered to measure the absolute abundance of every unique TCRbeta CDR3 rearrangement. For each sample, productive Simpson clonality was calculated as the square root of Simpson's diversity index over productive rearrangements. TCRdb took over this immuneACCESS table, retaining in-frame rearrangements with V and J assigned. Such tables are incomplete; in checked studies, under half of the missing clones stem from an unresolved V gene, and the remainder is unexplained. V, J and clone size are taken as reported in that table, and D and trimming were inferred from the DNA itself. The sample yields hundreds of thousands of clones; about 91% were counted once. Roughly 12% of the sample lies in the top ten.

In Seattle, one collaborating source enrolled patients while the infection was active and tracked those patients longitudinally over the course of disease. Whole blood was collected in K2EDTA tubes by collaborating institutions according to the institutions' own protocols. For TCRbeta analysis, collaborators shipped samples in one of three forms: frozen whole blood, isolated PBMCs, or DNA extracted from either of those sample types. The specimen was peripheral blood. The chain employs TRBV5-1 and TRBJ1-1, and 9 junction bases match TRBD1. This clonotype was obtained from a woman aged 50 to 60 with COVID-19, enrolled during active disease. The CDR3: CASTAQGAIRNTEAFF. The bases read TGCGCCAGCACTGCACAGGGGGCTATACGGAATACTGAAGCTTTCTTT.